A selection of T cell receptor beta chains follows, all from one sample in a study of T cell repertoires in cytomegalovirus infection. Antigens of these TCRs are unknown. TCRdb re-analysed the reads in MiXCR, keeping a single row per CDR3 protein. Of roughly 500,000 distinct CDR3 sequences detected, about 42% appear once; the ten largest clones hold approximately 40%. Here the sequenced sample was cultured PBMCs, taken from culture after CMV antigen stimulation. These receptors were collected from a human donor in good health (CMV status not recorded). Some clones in this sample may be carry-over from other donors' samples. The CDR3 runs from the conserved cysteine through the conserved F or W. The order of the fields is V gene, CDR3 protein.

>TRBV7-9
CAAGATETQYF
>TRBV29-1
CSVEEGLGAEYYNEQFF
>TRBV12-3/TRBV12-4
CASRGTISTDTQYF
>TRBV29-1
CSVGFYEAFF
>TRBV19
CASGGLAGGPSTGELFF
>TRBV29-1
CSVARSASTDTQYF
>TRBV7-8
CASSNSRGGKLFF
>TRBV12-5
CASGLELGQPQHF
>TRBV4-3
CASSHSAGGPGYTQYF
>TRBV20-1
CSASFGTDYEQYF
>TRBV7-9
CASSLSENTIYF